This T cell receptor beta chain was sequenced during a study of cytotoxic CD8 clonotypes in ibrutinib-treated CLL. Study findings and constraints: Baseline levels of clonality went above those of age-matched healthy donors and moved with circulating CD8+ T-cell counts. The times at which samples were taken varied between sustained-remission and progressing patients.

About this clone: Its antigen is currently unknown.

Using immunoSEQ multiplex PCR, the repertoire was profiled, and TCRdb retains in-frame clones only, with some absent. This repertoire shows about 160,000 clones, approximately 91% found once; its top ten account for 3% to 3.5%. The germline V and J ends were trimmed by 0 bases and 2 bases, with 5 bases remaining between them. The germline gives CDR1 KGHSH, CDR2 LQKENI. This CDR3 region has 14 residues. Genomic DNA in a quantity of roughly 2 micrograms was derived from cryopreserved PBMCs for TCR beta libraries. The sequencing used PBMCs, collected at disease progression, from a patient treated with ibrutinib. The V and J genes are TRBV18 and TRBJ2-1; D gene ambiguous. The receptor comes from a human donor with chronic lymphocytic leukemia. Here the CDR3 reads CASSPPGTYNEQFF. The CDR3 DNA reads TGTGCCAGCTCACCACCTGGCACCTACAATGAGCAGTTCTTC.